This T cell receptor beta chain emerged from a study of blood T cell repertoires in COVID-19. The V segment lost 5 bases and the J segment 5 bases; nucleotides outside the gene matches: 11. Germline V lookup: CDR1 SGHTA, CDR2 FQGNSA. CDR3 length: 15 residues. Methods used by the authors: Quantification of nucleated cells was approximated via reference gene primer amplification. Sequenced by immunoSEQ multiplex PCR; TCRdb stores in-frame clones only, minus some. V and J calls and clone size are those listed in that table; D and trimming were worked out from the DNA. The sample records roughly 49,000 clones, roughly nine tenths being singletons.

The V call is TRBV7-2, the J call TRBJ2-5, with 7 positions matching TRBD2. The sequence came from a man in his sixties with active COVID-19. Sequencing used peripheral blood. DNA of the CDR3: TGTGCCAGCAGCCCCCGGGGGAGGGCGGGTGAGACCCAGTACTTC. The encoded protein is CASSPRGRAGETQYF. The full variable domain, in which reference TRBV7-2 and TRBJ2-5 provide the parts outside the CDR3, is GAGVSQSPSNKVTEKGKDVELRCDPISGHTALYWYRQSLGQGLEFLIYFQGNSAPDKSGLPSDRFSAERTGGSVSTLTIQRTQQEDSAVYLCASSPRGRAGETQYFGPGTRLLVL.